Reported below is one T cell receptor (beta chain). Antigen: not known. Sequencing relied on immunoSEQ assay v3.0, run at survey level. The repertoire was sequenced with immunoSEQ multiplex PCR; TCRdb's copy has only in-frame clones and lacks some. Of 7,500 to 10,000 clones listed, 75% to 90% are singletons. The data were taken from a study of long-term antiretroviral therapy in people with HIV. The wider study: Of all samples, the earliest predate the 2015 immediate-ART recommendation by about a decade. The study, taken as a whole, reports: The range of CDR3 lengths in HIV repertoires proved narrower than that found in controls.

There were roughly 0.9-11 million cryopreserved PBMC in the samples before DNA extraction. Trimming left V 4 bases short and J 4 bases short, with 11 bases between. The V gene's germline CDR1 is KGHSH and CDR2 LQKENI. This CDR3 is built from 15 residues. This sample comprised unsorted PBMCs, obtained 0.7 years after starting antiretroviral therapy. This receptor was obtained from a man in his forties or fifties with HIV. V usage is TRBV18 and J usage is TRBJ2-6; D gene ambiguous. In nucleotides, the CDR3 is TGTGCCAGCTCACTCCAGATTTTGGGGGCCAACGTCCTGACTTTC. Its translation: CASSLQILGANVLTF.